This TCR beta chain was sequenced in a study of T cell responses to AZD1222 COVID-19 vaccine. Assay used: immunoSEQ multiplex PCR; TCRdb lists only in-frame clones, some missing. The top ten hold approximately 5.4% of the sample, which has around 140,000 clones, nearly 95% seen once. This clone appeared once. What it binds is not known. Findings of the study overall: Unmutated variant regions are reportedly targeted by nearly half of spike-specific TCRs. White British donors predominated, females outnumbered males, and clonal diversity was possibly underestimated.

The germline gives CDR1 SGHVS, CDR2 FQNEAQ. Trimming left V 0 bases short and J 4 bases short, with 7 bases between. The CDR3 is 13 amino acids. Sequencing was performed on peripheral blood, taken on day 0 of AZD1222 vaccination. J is TRBJ2-7 and V is TRBV7-8; D not resolved. The receptor was isolated from an adult in good health. The CDR3 sequence is CASSLATKYEQYF. CDR3 DNA: TGTGCCAGCAGCTTAGCGACAAAATACGAGCAGTACTTC.